This T cell receptor (beta chain) was identified in a study of graft-versus-host responses after intestinal transplantation. Study summary: Tacrolimus and steroids were given for 2 to 4 years to all recipients after anti-thymocyte globulin induction. Findings and limits, study-wide: The marrow of recipients harbored GvH clones, and ileum or blood showed some of them first. Peak GvH clone levels in circulation were associated with early post-transplant HvG declines.

Method: immunoSEQ multiplex PCR; TCRdb's copy keeps in-frame clones and lacks some. The sample carries roughly 80,000 clones, roughly 90% recorded once. With respect to this clone: Its antigen remains unknown.

This TCR derives from a human patient who received an intestinal transplant, so some T cells may come from the graft donor. The source was PBMCs, collected 98 days after intestinal transplantation.

In DNA form, the CDR3 reads TGTGCCAGCAGTTTAGGGAGGTGGGGGCGCGGGGCTTACGAGCAGTACTTC. Protein: CASSLGRWGRGAYEQYF. The chain has TRBV27 and TRBJ2-7, with D perhaps assigned TRBD1 or TRBD2 (6 bases each). This CDR3 contains 17 residues. Germline CDR1 reads MNHEY; CDR2 reads SMNVEV (reference sequence). V lost 2 bases and J lost 4, with 21 bases in between.